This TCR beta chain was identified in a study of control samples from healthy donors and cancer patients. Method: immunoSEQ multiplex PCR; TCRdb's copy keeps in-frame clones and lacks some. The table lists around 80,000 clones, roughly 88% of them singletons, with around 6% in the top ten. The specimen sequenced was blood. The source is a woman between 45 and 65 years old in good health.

The CDR3 DNA is TGTGCCAGTAGTATAGACGGACAGGGTCTGGTCTATGGCTACACCTTC. It codes for CASSIDGQGLVYGYTF. This chain links TRBV19 with TRBJ1-2, with 8 nucleotides matching TRBD1. The CDR3 covers 16 residues. Germline loops: CDR1 LNHDA, CDR2 SQIVND (reference sequence). V was pared by 0 bases and J by 4 bases, with 7 bases of the junction left unmatched.